The clone carrying this T cell receptor (beta chain) has just one count. What it binds is unknown. The data were taken from a study of Ad26.COV2.S vaccination and SARS-CoV-2 variants. The wider study: Doses of Ad26.COV2.S were injected into muscle once or twice, 56 days apart. Study results and limitations: Researchers cautioned that TCR breadth and depth analyses may have underestimated total T cell responses.

The germline CDR1 and CDR2 sequences are LNHDA and SQIVND (reference sequence). There are 16 residues in the CDR3. V lost 4 bases and J lost 0, with 13 bases in between. Treatment reported: roughly 19 received Ad26.COV2.S at low or high dose, single or two shots; about 5 received placebo; per-sample allocation not given. The investigators took samples on day 63 after the first vaccine or placebo injection. Boston supplied an adult donor aged 18-55 years. The study used a vaccine consisting of an Ad26 vector that expressed Wuhan-strain SARS-CoV-2 spike. Profiled with immunoSEQ multiplex PCR; TCRdb holds only in-frame clones, not every one. The sample gives about 440,000 clones, roughly 87% of which show up once; around 4.2% is in the top ten.

The receptor comes from a person aged 18-60 years who received the Ad26.COV2.S COVID-19 vaccine or a placebo. Material: peripheral blood, obtained in a trial of Ad26.COV2.S vaccine versus placebo. The chain is built from TRBV19 and TRBJ1-5; possible D gene TRBD1, 5 bases. CDR3 loop: CASSRRVGTSNQPQHF. The CDR3 region has the DNA TGTGCCAGTAGTAGGAGGGTGGGGACTAGCAATCAGCCCCAGCATTTT. Full variable domain (remainder filled in from reference TRBV19 and TRBJ1-5): DGGITQSPKYLFRKEGQNVTLSCEQNLNHDAMYWYRQDPGQGLRLIYYSQIVNDFQKGDIAEGYSVSREKKESFPLTVTSAQKNPTAFYLCASSRRVGTSNQPQHFGDGTRLSIL.